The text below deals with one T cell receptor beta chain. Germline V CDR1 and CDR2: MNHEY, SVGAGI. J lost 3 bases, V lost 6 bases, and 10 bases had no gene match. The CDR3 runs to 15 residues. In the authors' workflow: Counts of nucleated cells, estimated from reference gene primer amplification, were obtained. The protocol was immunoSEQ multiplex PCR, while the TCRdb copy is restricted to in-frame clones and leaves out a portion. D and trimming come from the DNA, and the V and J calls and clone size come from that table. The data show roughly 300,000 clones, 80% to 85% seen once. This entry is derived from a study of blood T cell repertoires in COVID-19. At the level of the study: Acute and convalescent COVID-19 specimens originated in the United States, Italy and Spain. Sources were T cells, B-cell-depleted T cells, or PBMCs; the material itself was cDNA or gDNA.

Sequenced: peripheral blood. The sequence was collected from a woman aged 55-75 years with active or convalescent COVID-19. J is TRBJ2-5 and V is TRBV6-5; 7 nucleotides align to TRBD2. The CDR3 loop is CASSPIGRGEETQYF. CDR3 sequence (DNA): TGTGCCAGCAGCCCCATTGGTCGGGGGGAAGAGACCCAGTACTTC.